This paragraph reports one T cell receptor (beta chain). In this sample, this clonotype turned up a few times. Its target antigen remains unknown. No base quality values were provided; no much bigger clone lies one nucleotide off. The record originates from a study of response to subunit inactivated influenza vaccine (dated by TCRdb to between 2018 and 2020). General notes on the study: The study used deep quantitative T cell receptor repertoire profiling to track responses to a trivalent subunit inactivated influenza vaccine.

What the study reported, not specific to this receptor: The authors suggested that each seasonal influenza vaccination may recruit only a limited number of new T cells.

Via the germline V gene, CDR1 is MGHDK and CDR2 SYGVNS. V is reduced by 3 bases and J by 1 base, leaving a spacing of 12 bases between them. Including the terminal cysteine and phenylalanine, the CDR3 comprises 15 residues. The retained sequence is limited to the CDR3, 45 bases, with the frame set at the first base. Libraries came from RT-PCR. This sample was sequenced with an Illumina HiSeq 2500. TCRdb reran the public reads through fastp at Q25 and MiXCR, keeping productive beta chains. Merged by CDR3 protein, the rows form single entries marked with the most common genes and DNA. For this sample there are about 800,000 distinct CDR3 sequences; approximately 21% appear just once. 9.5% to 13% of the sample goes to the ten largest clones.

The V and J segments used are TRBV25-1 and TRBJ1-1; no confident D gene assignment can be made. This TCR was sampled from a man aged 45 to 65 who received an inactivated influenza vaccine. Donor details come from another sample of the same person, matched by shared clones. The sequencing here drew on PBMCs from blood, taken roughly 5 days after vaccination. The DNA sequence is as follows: TGTGCCAGCAGTGACCCGACGGCCGCGAACACTGAAGCTTTCTTT. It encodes CASSDPTAANTEAFF.